Below, 13 T cell receptor beta chains from the same sample are listed, as sequenced in a study of CD8+ T cells in alopecia areata (dated by TCRdb to the late 2010s). The receptor library was made with the immunoSEQ multiplex PCR assay. To provide template for TCR sequencing, every sample had RNA extracted and reverse transcribed into cDNA. As stored in TCRdb, this immuneACCESS dataset retains in-frame rearrangements with V and J assigned. A fraction of the clones does not appear; measured against another copy, unresolved V genes explain less than half of the discrepancy, and the remainder lacks a known reason. The table puts over 250,000 clones in this sample, none counted just once. The biggest ten clones account for less than 1.5% of the sample. Pooled mouse cutaneous lymph node cells were stained for CD4, CD8alpha, NKG2D, NKG2ACE and other markers and were then sorted on a BD Influx. Material: CD4+ T cells sorted from a lymph node. The source of these receptors is a C3H/HeJ mouse with alopecia areata. The MHC haplotype found in this strain is H2-k.

This clone was detected a few times. The germline and genes are mouse ones. The CDR3 sequence: CAWSPPGTGHAEQFF. CDR3 DNA, as far as it was read: TGTGCCTGGAGTCCTCCCGGGACTGGGCATGCT. The chain employs TRBV31 and TRBJ2-1; TRBD2 aligns across 9 bases. Coverage ceases 4 residues before the CDR3 finishes, and the germline J gene fills in the end. Looked up from germline, CDR1 is GKSSPN and CDR2 is SITVG. The CDR3 runs 15 residues. The V segment lost 1 base and the J segment 5 bases; nucleotides outside the gene matches: 6.

This clone was seen ten or more times. The gene symbols are mouse symbols. The missing CDR3 end, 4 residues past where the read stops, is filled in from the germline J gene. Other DNA sequences within the sample encode an identical CDR3. V and J are TRBV5 and TRBJ1-1; D may be TRBD1 (6 bases). CDR1 is LGHNA, CDR2 YNLKQL, per germline (reference sequence). With 1 base removed from V and 3 bases from J, the gap between germline ends came to 6 bases. The CDR3 extends over 13 amino acids. The CDR3 DNA, read in part, is TGTGCCAGCAGCCAAGGGACAGACACA. This sequence encodes CASSQGTDT. The CDR3 reads in full as CASSQGTDTEVFF.

Points on this clone: Gene names follow the mouse nomenclature. The CDR3 is cut off 4 residues early in the read; its end comes from the germline J gene. The chain employs TRBV13-2 and TRBJ2-1, with 13 bases lining up with TRBD2. The CDR3 runs to 15 residues. Germline V gene sequence: CDR1 NNHNN, CDR2 SYGAGS (reference sequence). The part of the CDR3 DNA that was read is TGTGCCAGCGGACCCGGACTGGGGGGGCGAGCT. It specifies CASGPGLGGRA. The entire CDR3 reads CASGPGLGGRAEQFF.

In the case of this clone: Gene names are mouse gene names. The sequence runs out 4 residues before the end of the CDR3; the remainder is reconstructed from the germline J gene. The chain combines TRBV19 with TRBJ2-1, with D possibly TRBD1 on 5 matching bases. Germline V gene sequence: CDR1 FNHDT, CDR2 SITEND (reference sequence). V was cut by 2 bases and J by 0 bases, with 6 bases left in between. CDR3 length: 14 amino acids. This CDR3 reads CASSIRVNYAEQFF. CDR3 DNA, as far as it was read: TGTGCCAGCAGTATCAGGGTTAACTATGCT. Filled out from reference TRBV19 and TRBJ2-1, the complete variable domain reads GGIITQTPKFLIGQEGQKLTLKCQQNFNHDTMYWYRQDSGKGLRLIYYSITENDLQKGDLSEGYDASREKKSSFSLTVTSAQKNEMAVFLCASSIRVNYAEQFFGPGTRLTVL.

This clone was seen only a few times. Gene names and germline refer to mouse. The CDR3 is cut off 4 residues early in the read; its end comes from the germline J gene. Other DNA sequences in the sample encode the same CDR3. V gene TRBV17 combines with J gene TRBJ2-3, with D perhaps TRBD2 (6 bases). The CDR3 runs to 14 residues. From germline, CDR1 is MNHDT and CDR2 YYDKIL. V was cut by 3 bases and J by 0 bases, with 7 bases left in between. The CDR3 sequence: CASSSLGSAETLYF. The DNA read from the CDR3 is TGTGCTAGCAGTAGTCTGGGGAGTGCAGAA. Looking up the rest from reference TRBV17 and TRBJ2-3 gives the full variable domain: DTTVKQNPRYKLARVGKPVNLICSQTMNHDTMYWYQKKPNQAPKLLLFYYDKILNREADTFEKFQSSRPNNSFCSLYIGSAGLEYSAMYLCASSSLGSAETLYFGSGTRLTVL.

This clone was recorded a few times. Mouse gene names and germline throughout. With the read ending 4 residues before the CDR3 end, the germline J gene is used to fill in that end. The rearrangement links TRBV14 to TRBJ2-5, with D hard to call. Deletions cut 1 base from V and 2 bases from J, with 8 bases between. CDR1 and CDR2 from the germline V gene are SGHDT and FRDEAV. The CDR3 contains 14 residues. The chain's CDR3 is CASSFMTTQDTQYF. CDR3 bases read: TGTGCCAGCAGTTTCATGACAACCCAAGAC.

With regard to this clone: Here the gene names and germline are mouse. The read ends 4 residues before the CDR3 terminus; that terminus is restored from the germline J gene. The J gene is TRBJ2-5, the V gene TRBV19; D might be TRBD1 (6 bases). Germline V lookup: CDR1 FNHDT, CDR2 SITEND (reference sequence). Deletions cut 4 bases from V and 0 bases from J, with 12 bases between. This CDR3 is 15 amino acids long. The CDR3 protein is CASSLRDNNQDTQYF. CDR3 bases read: TGTGCCAGCAGTCTCCGGGACAATAACCAAGAC.

The table lists this clone with a few counts. Gene names follow the mouse nomenclature. The read ends 4 residues shy of where the CDR3 ends; the end is completed using the germline J gene. This specimen includes other DNA sequences encoding the same CDR3. V is TRBV31 and J is TRBJ1-2; 9 bases map to TRBD1. V lost 3 bases and J lost 2; bases outside the gene matches: 7. Germline V gene data show CDR1 as GKSSPN and CDR2 as SITVG. This CDR3 has 15 amino acids. The CDR3 loop reads CAWSRGQGANSDYTF. CDR3 bases read: TGTGCCTGGAGCCGGGGACAGGGTGCTAACTCC.

This clone was seen a few times. Germline and genes here are mouse. The CDR3 goes on 4 residues after the read ends, and that part is filled in from the germline J gene. The chain recombines TRBV13-2 with TRBJ2-2; 7 bases are a match to TRBD1. V lost 1 base to trimming and J lost 1 base; unmatched junction nucleotides: 4. CDR3 length equals 16 residues. CDR1 is NNHNN and CDR2 is SYGAGS in the germline V gene (reference sequence). CDR3 residues: CASGDMAGGNTGQLYF. The CDR3 DNA, read in part, is TGTGCCAGCGGTGATATGGCAGGGGGAAACACCGGG.

As for this clone: Here the gene names and germline are mouse. The CDR3 end is not reached by the read, which stops 4 residues before it; the germline J gene fills it in. The rearrangement links TRBV5 to TRBJ2-5; the D gene is possibly TRBD2 (5 bases). Germline-derived CDR1 and CDR2 are LGHNA and YNLKQL (reference sequence). The CDR3 has 15 amino acids. V dropped 0 bases and J dropped 3 bases, with 10 bases sitting between them. CDR3 loop: CASSQDPWAQDTQYF. Incomplete CDR3 DNA: TGTGCCAGCAGCCAAGATCCCTGGGCTCAAGAC.

In its sample, this clone was seen a few times. This could be a read error, since a much larger clone is one nucleotide away. Mouse gene names and germline throughout. The read halts 4 residues ahead of the CDR3 end, with the missing end drawn from the germline J gene. The chain links TRBV19 to TRBJ2-3; a possible D gene is TRBD1 (6 bases). Deletions cut 4 bases from V and 0 bases from J, with 9 bases between. Looked up from germline, CDR1 is FNHDT and CDR2 is SITEND (reference sequence). The length of the CDR3 is 14 residues. The CDR3 is CASSERGSAETLYF. CDR3 DNA (partial): TGTGCCAGCAGTGAGAGGGGGAGTGCAGAA.

A remark on this clone: Genes and germline are mouse. The CDR3 end is not reached by the read, which stops 4 residues before it; the germline J gene fills it in. Other DNA sequences within the sample encode an identical CDR3. The chain combines TRBV5 with TRBJ2-7, with 10 positions matching TRBD1. The CDR3 has 13 amino acids. The germline V gene has CDR1 LGHNA and CDR2 YNLKQL (reference sequence). CDR3 in amino acids: CASSPDRGYEQYF. Incomplete CDR3 DNA: TGTGCCAGCAGCCCGGACAGGGGGTAT.

In regard to this clone: Gene names denote mouse genes. The CDR3 end lies 4 residues beyond the end of the read and is filled in from the germline J gene. The sample holds other DNA sequences that translate to the same CDR3. The chain uses TRBV14 and TRBJ2-5, with 8 bases matching TRBD1. This CDR3 spans 14 amino acids. J gave up 1 base and V 5 bases, and 3 bases lay outside the gene matches. Germline CDR1 and CDR2: SGHDT and FRDEAV. The CDR3 DNA, read in part, is TGTGCCAGCAGCCCAGGGGGCGACCAAGAC. Translation: CASSPGGDQD. The whole CDR3 region reads CASSPGGDQDTQYF. The complete variable domain, with remaining parts taken from reference TRBV14 and TRBJ2-5, reads EAGVTQSPRYAVLQEGQAVSFWCDPISGHDTLYWYQQPRDQGPQLLVYFRDEAVIDNSQLPSDRFSAVRPKGTNSTLKIQSAKQGDTATYLCASSPGGDQDTQYFGPGTRLLVL.